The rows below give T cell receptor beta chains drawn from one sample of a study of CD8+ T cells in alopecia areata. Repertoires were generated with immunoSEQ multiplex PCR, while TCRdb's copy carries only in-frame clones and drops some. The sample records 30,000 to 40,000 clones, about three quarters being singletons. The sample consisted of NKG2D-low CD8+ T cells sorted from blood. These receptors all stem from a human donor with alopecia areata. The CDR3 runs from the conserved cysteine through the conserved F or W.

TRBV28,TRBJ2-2,CASSYGTGELFF
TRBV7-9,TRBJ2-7,CASSSGTSYEQYF
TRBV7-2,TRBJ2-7,CASSSRQVIMYEQYF
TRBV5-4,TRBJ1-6,CASSLQSSYNSPLHF
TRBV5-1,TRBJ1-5,CASSLGPTDQPQHF
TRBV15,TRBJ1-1,CATWTGGEAFF
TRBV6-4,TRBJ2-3,CASSDSSQGTDTQYF
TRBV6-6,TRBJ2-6,CASSYSAGSGANVLTF
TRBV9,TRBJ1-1,CASSGPGLWAFF
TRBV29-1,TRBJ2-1,CSVEGGGNGAYNEQFF
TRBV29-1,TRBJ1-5,CSALEGGPSNQPQHF
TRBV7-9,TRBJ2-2,CASSPQSSGELFF
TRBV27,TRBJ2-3,CASSFILGTDTQYF
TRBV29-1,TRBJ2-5,CSVEVLATTGATWETQYF
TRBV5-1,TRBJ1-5,CASSLGAGKSQPQHF
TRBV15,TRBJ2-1,CATSSDTSGGAGEQFF
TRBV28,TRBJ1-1,CASSSRGQSVAFF
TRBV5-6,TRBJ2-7,CASSYGWTGENYEQYF
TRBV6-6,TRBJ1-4,CASSYPLGGNEKLFF
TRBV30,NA,CAWSGNEQYF
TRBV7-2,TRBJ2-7,CASSRGPGYEQYF
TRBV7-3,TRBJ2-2,CASSLGDRVSELFF